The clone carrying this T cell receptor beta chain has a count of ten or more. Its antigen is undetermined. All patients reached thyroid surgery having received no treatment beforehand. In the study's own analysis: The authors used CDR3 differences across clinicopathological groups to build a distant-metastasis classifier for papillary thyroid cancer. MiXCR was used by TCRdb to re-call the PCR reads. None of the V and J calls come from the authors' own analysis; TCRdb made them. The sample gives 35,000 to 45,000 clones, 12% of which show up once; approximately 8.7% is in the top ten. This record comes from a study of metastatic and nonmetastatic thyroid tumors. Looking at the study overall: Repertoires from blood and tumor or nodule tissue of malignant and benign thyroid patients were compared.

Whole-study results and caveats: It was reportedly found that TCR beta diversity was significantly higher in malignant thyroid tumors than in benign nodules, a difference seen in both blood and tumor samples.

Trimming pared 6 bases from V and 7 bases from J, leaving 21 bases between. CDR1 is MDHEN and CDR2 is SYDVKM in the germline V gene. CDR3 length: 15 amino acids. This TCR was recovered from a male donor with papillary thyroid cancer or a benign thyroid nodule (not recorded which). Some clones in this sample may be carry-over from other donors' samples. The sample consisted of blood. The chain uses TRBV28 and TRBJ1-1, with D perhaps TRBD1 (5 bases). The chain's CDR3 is CASSPRLTGPDEAFF. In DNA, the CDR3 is TGTGCCAGCAGCCCAAGGCTCACAGGACCGGATGAAGCTTTCTTT.